Below, one TCR beta chain is given with its context. The data originate from a study of shared clonotypes between healthy human individuals. Healthy HIV-negative adults with no recent acute infections or vaccinations were recruited as donors. CDR1 and CDR2 (germline): SEHNR, FQNEAQ (reference sequence). Trimming at V came to 3 bases and at J to 8 bases, leaving 6 bases not matched to a gene. The CDR3 is 14 amino acids. The data were produced by immunoSEQ multiplex PCR, yet TCRdb's version contains in-frame clones alone and is incomplete. The data contain about 1 million clones, roughly 80% of them singletons.

The sample was memory CD4+ T cells sorted from blood. Indicated subset: CD45RA-negative fraction. This sequence joins TRBV7-9 and TRBJ2-1; TRBD1 matches 8 bases. The clonotype originates from a young man in good health. The CDR3 DNA is TGTGCCAGCAGCTTGCAGGGGGCTCGGGATGAGCAGTTCTTC. It yields the protein CASSLQGARDEQFF.